The following is a T cell receptor beta chain sequence with its context. This sample was included in a study of blood T cell repertoires in COVID-19. Whole-study context: Sites across the United States, Italy and Spain contributed samples from acute and convalescent COVID-19.

CDR1 and CDR2 (germline): SGHAT, FQDESV (reference sequence). This CDR3 contains 15 residues. Trimming stripped 3 bases from V and 4 bases from J, with 14 bases between. As originally analysed: It was from reference gene primer amplification that nucleated cell counts were estimated. Clones were read by immunoSEQ multiplex PCR, and TCRdb kept only the in-frame ones, dropping some. That table is the source of V, J and clone size, and D and trimming were worked out from the DNA. The sample contains fewer than 150,000 clones, approximately 78% of which appear only once. The clonotype was recovered from a woman aged 80 or over with acute or convalescent COVID-19. V usage is TRBV11-1 and J usage is TRBJ2-3, with D perhaps matching TRBD2 (5 bases). What was sequenced was peripheral blood. This chain's CDR3 is CASSFAGMGADTQYF. For the CDR3, the DNA is TGTGCCAGCAGCTTCGCCGGGATGGGTGCAGATACGCAGTATTTT.